The rows below give T cell receptor beta chains drawn from one sample of a study of blood T cell repertoires in COVID-19. TCRdb's table, derived via immunoSEQ multiplex PCR, lists solely in-frame clones and lacks some. This table holds approximately 200,000 clones, roughly 80% found once. Sequencing used peripheral blood. All receptors come from a woman aged 55-70 years with acute or convalescent COVID-19. The CDR3 runs from the conserved cysteine through the conserved F or W. Fields, in order: J gene, V gene, D gene, clone size, CDR3 protein, CDR3 DNA. The D gene is left open where the match is weak. Some rows mark clone size as missing; the rest say once, few, many or name a class of expanded clone.

>TRBJ2-3|TRBV19|-|-
CASSLGSPRYPGVSQYF
TGTGCCAGTAGTCTAGGATCCCCCCGTTACCCGGGGGTATCGCAGTATTTT
>TRBJ2-7|TRBV27|TRBD1|-
CASSSLTGWSYEQYF
TGTGCCAGCAGTTCCTTGACAGGGTGGTCCTACGAGCAGTACTTC
>TRBJ2-7|TRBV7-2|TRBD1|-
CASSLRRGLEQYF
TGTGCCAGCAGCTTGCGCAGGGGGCTCGAGCAGTACTTC
>TRBJ2-1|TRBV30|-|-
CAWHPGLYNEQFF
TGTGCCTGGCACCCGGGACTTTACAATGAGCAGTTCTTC
>TRBJ2-1|TRBV6-2/TRBV6-3|TRBD2|-
CASSYWTSGGEQFF
TGTGCCAGCAGTTACTGGACTAGCGGGGGGGAACAGTTCTTC
>TRBJ1-1|TRBV12-3/TRBV12-4|-|-
CASSAGFEAFF
TGTGCCAGCAGCGCAGGTTTTGAAGCTTTCTTT
>TRBJ1-1|TRBV5-1|TRBD1|-
CASSLGQGTRTEAFF
TGCGCCAGCAGCTTGGGACAGGGGACGAGGACTGAAGCTTTCTTT
>TRBJ2-1|TRBV7-2|-|once
CASSLVGPGSSYNEQFF
TGTGCCAGCAGCTTAGTAGGGCCCGGGAGCTCCTACAATGAGCAGTTCTTC
>TRBJ2-5|TRBV3-1/TRBV3-2|TRBD2|-
CASSQEGTRKETQYF
TGTGCCAGCAGCCAAGAAGGGACTAGAAAAGAGACCCAGTACTTC
>TRBJ1-3|TRBV4-1|-|-
CASSQARGAGNTIYF
TGCGCCAGCAGCCAAGCGCGAGGAGCTGGAAACACCATATATTTT
>TRBJ1-2|TRBV7-8|TRBD1|-
CASSLGQGGGYGYTF
TGTGCCAGCAGCCTGGGACAGGGAGGAGGCTATGGCTACACCTTC
>TRBJ2-2|TRBV3-1/TRBV3-2|-|-
CASSPNSGELFF
TGTGCCAGCAGCCCTAATTCCGGGGAGCTGTTTTTT